The table lists the clone carrying this TCR beta chain with a count of one. Possible read error: a much larger clone is one base away. As the CDR3 is not closed by the conserved phenylalanine or tryptophan, this likely results from a read error. Amplified TCR beta CDR3 regions derived from RNA transcripts. The HTBI primer set was used in a first-round RT-PCR of the TCR CDR3. TCRdb used MiXCR to reprocess the multiplex PCR reads, holding one entry per CDR3 protein. The data contain just under 750,000 distinct CDR3 sequences, roughly a third of them singletons. Germline V lookup: CDR1 SGHTA, CDR2 FQGNSA. The V and J ends lost 5 bases and 2 bases respectively, with 9 bases between them. The CDR3 covers 13 residues. The sample originates from a study of T cells in Graves' hyperthyroidism and ophthalmopathy.

The TCR originated in a woman in her forties with Graves' hyperthyroidism. The sample comprised blood. This rearrangement joins TRBV7-2 to TRBJ1-2, with D possibly matching TRBD1 (5 bases). This chain's CDR3 is CASSTGLNYGYTL. Written as DNA, the CDR3 is TGTGCCAGCAGCACGGGACTGAACTATGGCTACACCCTC.